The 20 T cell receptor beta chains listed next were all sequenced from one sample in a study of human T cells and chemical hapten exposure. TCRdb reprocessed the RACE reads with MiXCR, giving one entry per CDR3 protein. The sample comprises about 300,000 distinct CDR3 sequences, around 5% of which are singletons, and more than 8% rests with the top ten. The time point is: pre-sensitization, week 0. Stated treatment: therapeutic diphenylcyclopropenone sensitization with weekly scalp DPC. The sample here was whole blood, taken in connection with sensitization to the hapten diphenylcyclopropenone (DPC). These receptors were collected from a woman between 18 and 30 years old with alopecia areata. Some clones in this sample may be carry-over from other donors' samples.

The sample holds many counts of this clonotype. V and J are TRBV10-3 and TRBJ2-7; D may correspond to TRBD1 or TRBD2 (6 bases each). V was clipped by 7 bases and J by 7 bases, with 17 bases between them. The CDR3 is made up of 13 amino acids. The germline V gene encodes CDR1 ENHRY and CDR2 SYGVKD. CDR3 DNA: TGTGCCATCACGGGGGCCTCCGGTGGTGAGCAGTACTTC. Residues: CAITGASGGEQYF.

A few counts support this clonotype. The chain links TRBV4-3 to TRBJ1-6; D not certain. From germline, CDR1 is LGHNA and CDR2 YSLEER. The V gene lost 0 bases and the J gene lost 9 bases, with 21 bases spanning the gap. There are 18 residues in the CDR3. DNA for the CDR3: TGCGCCAGCAGCCAAGATAGAGAGCTGGACCCAGCCGGTTCACCCCTCCACTTT. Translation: CASSQDRELDPAGSPLHF.

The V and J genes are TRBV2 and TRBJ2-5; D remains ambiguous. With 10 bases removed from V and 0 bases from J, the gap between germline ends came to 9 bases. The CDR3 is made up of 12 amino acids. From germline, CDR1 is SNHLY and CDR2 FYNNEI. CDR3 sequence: CAIRPYQETQYF. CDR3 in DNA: TGTGCCATTCGCCCATACCAAGAGACCCAGTACTTC.

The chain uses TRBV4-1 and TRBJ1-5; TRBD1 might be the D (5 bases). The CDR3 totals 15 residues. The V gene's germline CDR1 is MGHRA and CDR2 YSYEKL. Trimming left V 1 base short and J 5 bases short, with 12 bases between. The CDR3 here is CASSQVGARDQPQHF. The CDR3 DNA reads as TGCGCCAGCAGCCAAGTAGGGGCACGGGATCAGCCCCAGCATTTT.

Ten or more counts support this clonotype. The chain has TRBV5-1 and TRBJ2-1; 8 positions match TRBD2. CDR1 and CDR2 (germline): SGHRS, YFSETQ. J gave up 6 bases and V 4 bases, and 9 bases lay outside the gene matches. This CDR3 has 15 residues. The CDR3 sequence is CASSDGTSIGNEQFF. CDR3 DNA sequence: TGCGCCAGCAGCGATGGGACTAGTATCGGCAATGAGCAGTTCTTC.

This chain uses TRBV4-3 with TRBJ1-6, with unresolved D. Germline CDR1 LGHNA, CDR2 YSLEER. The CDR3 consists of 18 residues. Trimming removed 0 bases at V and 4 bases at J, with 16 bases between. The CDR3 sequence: CASSQELGGISYNSPLHF. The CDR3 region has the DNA TGCGCCAGCAGCCAAGAATTGGGAGGGATTTCATATAATTCACCCCTCCACTTT.

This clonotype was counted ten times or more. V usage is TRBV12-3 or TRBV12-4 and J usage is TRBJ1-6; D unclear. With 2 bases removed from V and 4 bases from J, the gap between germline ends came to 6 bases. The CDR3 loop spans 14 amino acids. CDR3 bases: TGTGCCAGCAGTTTAAACCGATATAATTCACCCCTCCACTTT. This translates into CASSLNRYNSPLHF.

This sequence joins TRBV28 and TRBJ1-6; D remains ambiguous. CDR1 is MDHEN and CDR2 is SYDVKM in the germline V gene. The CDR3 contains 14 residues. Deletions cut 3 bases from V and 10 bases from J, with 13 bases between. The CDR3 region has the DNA TGTGCCAGCAGTTTGGAAGGCACTGAGTCACCCCTCCACTTT. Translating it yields CASSLEGTESPLHF.

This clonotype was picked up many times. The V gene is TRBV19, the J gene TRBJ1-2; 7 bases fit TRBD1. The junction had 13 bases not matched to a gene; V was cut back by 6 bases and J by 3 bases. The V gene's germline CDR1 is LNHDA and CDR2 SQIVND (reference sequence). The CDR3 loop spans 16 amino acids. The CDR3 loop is CASRPMWQGDDYGYTF. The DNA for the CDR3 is TGTGCCAGTAGGCCAATGTGGCAGGGGGATGACTATGGCTACACCTTC.

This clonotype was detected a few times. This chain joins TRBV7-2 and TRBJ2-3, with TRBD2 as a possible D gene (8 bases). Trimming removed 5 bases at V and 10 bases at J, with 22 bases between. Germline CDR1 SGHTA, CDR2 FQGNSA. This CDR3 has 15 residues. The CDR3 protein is CASSVRRGGQGAQYF. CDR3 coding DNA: TGTGCCAGCAGCGTACGCCGGGGGGGCCAGGGGGCGCAGTATTTT.

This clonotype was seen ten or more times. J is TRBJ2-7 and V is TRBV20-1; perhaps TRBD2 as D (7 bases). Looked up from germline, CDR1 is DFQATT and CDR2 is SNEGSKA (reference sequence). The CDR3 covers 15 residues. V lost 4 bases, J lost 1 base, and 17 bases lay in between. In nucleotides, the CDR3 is TGCAGTGCTACCAATCCAGCGGGGACATCCTACGAGCAGTACTTC. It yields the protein CSATNPAGTSYEQYF.

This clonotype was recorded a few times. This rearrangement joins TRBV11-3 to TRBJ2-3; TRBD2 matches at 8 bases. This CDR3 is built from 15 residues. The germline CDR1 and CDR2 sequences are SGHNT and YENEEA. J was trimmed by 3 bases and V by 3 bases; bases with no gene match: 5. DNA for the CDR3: TGTGCCAGCAGCTTGCGGACTAGCCGAACAGATACGCAGTATTTT. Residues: CASSLRTSRTDTQYF.

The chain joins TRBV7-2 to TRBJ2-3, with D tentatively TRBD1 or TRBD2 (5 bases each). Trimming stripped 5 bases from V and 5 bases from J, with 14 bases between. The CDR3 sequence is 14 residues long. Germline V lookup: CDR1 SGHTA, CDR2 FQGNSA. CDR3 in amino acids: CASSPGLNRDTQYF. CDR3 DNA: TGTGCCAGCAGCCCGGGGCTCAACAGAGATACGCAGTATTTT.

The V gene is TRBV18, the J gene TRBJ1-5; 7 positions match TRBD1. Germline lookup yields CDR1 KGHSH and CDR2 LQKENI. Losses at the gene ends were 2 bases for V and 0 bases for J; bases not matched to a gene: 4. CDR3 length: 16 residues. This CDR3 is CASSPGQVNSNQPQHF. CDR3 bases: TGTGCCAGCTCACCAGGACAGGTCAATAGCAATCAGCCCCAGCATTTT.

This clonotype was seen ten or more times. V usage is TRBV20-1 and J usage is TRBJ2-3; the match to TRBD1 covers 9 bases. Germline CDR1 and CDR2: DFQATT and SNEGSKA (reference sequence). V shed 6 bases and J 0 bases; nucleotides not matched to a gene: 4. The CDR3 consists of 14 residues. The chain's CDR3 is CSATGQGSTDTQYF. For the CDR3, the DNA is TGCAGTGCCACCGGACAGGGGAGCACAGATACGCAGTATTTT.

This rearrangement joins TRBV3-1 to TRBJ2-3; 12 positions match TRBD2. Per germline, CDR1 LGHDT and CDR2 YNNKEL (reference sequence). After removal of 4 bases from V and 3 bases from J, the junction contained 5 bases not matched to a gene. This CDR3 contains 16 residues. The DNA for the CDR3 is TGTGCCAGCAGCCTCCGACTAGCGGGGGATACAGATACGCAGTATTTT. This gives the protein CASSLRLAGDTDTQYF.

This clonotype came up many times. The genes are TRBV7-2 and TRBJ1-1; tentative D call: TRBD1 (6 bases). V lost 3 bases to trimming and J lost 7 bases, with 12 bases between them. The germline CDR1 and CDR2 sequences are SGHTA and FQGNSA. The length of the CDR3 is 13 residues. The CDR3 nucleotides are TGTGCCAGCAGCTTGAACCGGGACAATGAAGCTTTCTTT. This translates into CASSLNRDNEAFF.

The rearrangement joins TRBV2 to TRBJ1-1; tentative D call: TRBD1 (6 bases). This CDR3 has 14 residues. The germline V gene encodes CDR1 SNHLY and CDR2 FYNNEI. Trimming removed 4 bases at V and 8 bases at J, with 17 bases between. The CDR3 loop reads CASSAGGKAGEAFF. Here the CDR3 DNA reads TGTGCCAGCAGTGCGGGGGGCAAAGCGGGAGAAGCTTTCTTT. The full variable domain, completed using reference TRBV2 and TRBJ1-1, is EPEVTQTPSHQVTQMGQEVILRCVPISNHLYFYWYRQILGQKVEFLVSFYNNEISEKSEIFDDQFSVERPDGSNFTLKIRSTKLEDSAMYFCASSAGGKAGEAFFGQGTRLTVV.

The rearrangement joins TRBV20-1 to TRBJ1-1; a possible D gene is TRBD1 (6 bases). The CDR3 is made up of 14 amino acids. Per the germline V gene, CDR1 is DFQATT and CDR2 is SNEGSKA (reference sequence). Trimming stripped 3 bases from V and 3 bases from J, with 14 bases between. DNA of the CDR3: TGCAGTGCTAGTAGCGGACAGACGGACACTGAAGCTTTCTTT. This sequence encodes CSASSGQTDTEAFF.

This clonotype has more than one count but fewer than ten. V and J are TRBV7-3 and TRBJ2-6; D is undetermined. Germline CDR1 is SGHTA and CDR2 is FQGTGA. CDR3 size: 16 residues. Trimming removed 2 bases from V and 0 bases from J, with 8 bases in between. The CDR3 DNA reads TGTGCCAGCAGCTTACGTCCGCTCTCTGGGGCCAACGTCCTGACTTTC. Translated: CASSLRPLSGANVLTF.